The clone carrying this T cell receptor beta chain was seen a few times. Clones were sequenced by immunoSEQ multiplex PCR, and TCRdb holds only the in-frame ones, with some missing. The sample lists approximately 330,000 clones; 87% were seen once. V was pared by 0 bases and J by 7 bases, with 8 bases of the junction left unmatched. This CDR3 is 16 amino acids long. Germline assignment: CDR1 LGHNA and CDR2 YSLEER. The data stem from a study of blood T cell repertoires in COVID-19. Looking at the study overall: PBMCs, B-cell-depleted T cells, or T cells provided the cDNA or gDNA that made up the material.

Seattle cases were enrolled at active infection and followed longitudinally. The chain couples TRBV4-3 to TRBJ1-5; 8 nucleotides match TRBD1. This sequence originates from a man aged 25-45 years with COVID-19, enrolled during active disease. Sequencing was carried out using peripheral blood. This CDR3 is CASSQDSGGARQPQHF. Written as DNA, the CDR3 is TGCGCCAGCAGCCAAGACTCAGGGGGCGCTAGGCAGCCCCAGCATTTT.